The 18 T cell receptor beta chains below come from one sample, sequenced in a study of T cell responses to AZD1222 COVID-19 vaccine. The table came from immunoSEQ multiplex PCR; TCRdb's copy has only in-frame clones and leaves some out. The sample shows approximately 130,000 clones, nearly 90% of them seen only once. The sequences come from peripheral blood, collected 28 days after the second AZD1222 dose. The receptors shown here come from an adult who received the AZD1222 COVID-19 vaccine.

This chain connects TRBV12-3 or TRBV12-4 to TRBJ1-5; D gene unclear. The CDR3 is 13 residues long. V gave up 1 base and J gave up 3 bases, with 4 bases separating them. The CDR3 loop reads CASSLEDNQPQHF. The CDR3 coding sequence is TGTGCCAGCAGTTTAGAGGACAATCAGCCCCAGCATTTT.

The J gene is TRBJ2-1, the V gene TRBV21-1; the table's D gene call, TRBD2, was not cross checked with the DNA. TRBV21-1 is given as a pseudogene. The CDR3 consists of 17 residues. Here the CDR3 reads CASSSPAKGSSYNEQFF. The CDR3 region has the DNA TGTGCCAGCAGCTCCCCGGCCAAAGGGAGCTCCTACAATGAGCAGTTCTTC.

This chain connects TRBV5-1 to TRBJ2-4; D not resolved. The V end was cut by 1 base, the J end by 0 bases, with 5 bases between. Germline V gene data show CDR1 as SGHRS and CDR2 as YFSETQ. The CDR3 runs to 14 residues. In DNA, the CDR3 is TGCGCCAGCAGCTTGACAGCAGCCAAAAACATTCAGTACTTC. Protein sequence: CASSLTAAKNIQYF.

The rearrangement links TRBV12-5 to TRBJ2-1; 7 bases are shared with TRBD2. Germline CDR1 and CDR2: LGHNT and FRNRAP. The CDR3 has 13 residues. J was trimmed by 7 bases and V by 6 bases; bases with no gene match: 6. The CDR3 nucleotides read TGTGCTAGTGGCTACAACGGGGGGAATGAGCAGTTCTTC. This sequence encodes CASGYNGGNEQFF.

The chain carries TRBV7-9 and TRBJ1-6, with TRBD1 matching 8 bases. The V segment lost 5 bases and the J segment 7 bases; nucleotides outside the gene matches: 7. Germline loops: CDR1 SEHNR, CDR2 FQNEAQ (reference sequence). The CDR3 consists of 15 residues. The CDR3 DNA is TGTGCCAGCAGCCACTCGACAGGGGTGAATTCACCCCTCCACTTT. As protein: CASSHSTGVNSPLHF.

This chain uses TRBV6-6 with TRBJ2-1; 10 nucleotides match TRBD1. V lost 7 bases, J lost 4 bases, and 10 bases stayed unmatched. Germline V CDR1 and CDR2: MNHNY, SVGAGI (reference sequence). There are 16 residues in the CDR3. CDR3 loop: CASTGAGTGDYNEQFF. In nucleotides, the CDR3 is TGTGCCAGCACCGGAGCCGGGACAGGGGATTACAATGAGCAGTTCTTC.

V and J are TRBV6-1 and TRBJ2-7; 14 nucleotides line up with TRBD2. From germline, CDR1 is MNHNS and CDR2 SASEGT. The CDR3 runs to 15 residues. V was clipped by 2 bases and J by 6 bases; unmatched bases: 3. CDR3 residues: CASSEWGLAGVEQYF. The DNA of the CDR3 is TGTGCCAGCAGTGAATGGGGACTAGCGGGAGTCGAGCAGTACTTC.

In its sample, this clone was seen once. This sequence joins TRBV6-5 and TRBJ2-7; possibly TRBD2 for D (5 bases). Germline V gene lookup returns CDR1 MNHEY and CDR2 SVGAGI. The V end lost 4 bases, the J end lost 5 bases, and 9 bases lay between the germline ends. The CDR3 consists of 12 residues. The CDR3 bases are TGTGCCAGCAGTTCAAATAGCGACGAGCAGTACTTC. It specifies CASSSNSDEQYF.

J is TRBJ1-1 and V is TRBV30, with unresolved D. V gave up 6 bases and J gave up 0 bases, with 5 bases separating them. CDR1 is GTSNPN, CDR2 SVGIG, per germline (reference sequence). The CDR3 contains 11 residues. As DNA, the CDR3 is TGTGCCTGTGTAATGAACACTGAAGCTTTCTTT. As protein: CACVMNTEAFF.

This chain joins TRBV28 and TRBJ2-2, with D possibly TRBD1 on 5 matching bases. With 3 bases removed from V and 5 bases from J, the gap between germline ends came to 10 bases. Germline CDR1 reads MDHEN; CDR2 reads SYDVKM. This CDR3 comprises 14 residues. CDR3 protein: CASSLGQTTGELFF. In nucleotides, the CDR3 is TGTGCCAGCAGTTTGGGGCAAACAACCGGGGAGCTGTTTTTT.

Notes on this clone: Relative to the germline gene, one junction end is altered; a read error may explain this. This chain uses TRBV3-1 (or the pseudogene TRBV3-2) with TRBJ2-7, with D uncertain. Germline CDR1 and CDR2: LGHDT and YNNKEL (reference sequence). The CDR3 consists of 16 residues. CDR3 bases: TGTGCCACCAGCCAACCCTACACGACCCGGAAACTCGAGCAGTACTTC. It yields the protein CATSQPYTTRKLEQYF.

The chain employs TRBV5-4 and TRBJ1-3, with D unclear. The CDR3 contains 15 residues. Deletions cut 4 bases from V and 0 bases from J, with 11 bases between. Germline values: CDR1 SGHNT, CDR2 YYREEE (reference sequence). CDR3 in DNA: TGTGCCAGCAGCATCAAGGCCGACTCTGGAAACACCATATATTTT. It yields the protein CASSIKADSGNTIYF.

The DNA for the CDR3 is TGTGCCAGCAGCCTCCGGGACATCGCGAACACCGGGGAGCTGTTTTTT. Amino acid sequence: CASSLRDIANTGELFF. This chain joins TRBV7-2 and TRBJ2-2, with a weak D call TRBD1 (6 bases). The CDR3 totals 16 residues. V was cut by 5 bases and J by 0 bases, with 13 bases left in between. Germline V CDR1 and CDR2: SGHTA, FQGNSA.

J is TRBJ2-1 and V is TRBV19, with 11 bases fitting TRBD2. V dropped 4 bases and J dropped 4; count of bases not matched to a gene: 6. The V gene's germline CDR1 is LNHDA and CDR2 SQIVND (reference sequence). The CDR3 extends over 16 amino acids. Written as DNA, the CDR3 is TGTGCCAGTAGTACCGCGCTAGCGGGGGGTTACAATGAGCAGTTCTTC. It yields the protein CASSTALAGGYNEQFF.

The chain employs TRBV10-2 and TRBJ1-1; D remains unclear. The germline V gene encodes CDR1 WSHSY and CDR2 SAAADI. This CDR3 is 16 amino acids long. Trimming cost V 6 bases and J 5 bases, with 22 bases left between them. CDR3 sequence: CASRTTVTRVQTEAFF. The CDR3 nucleotides are TGCGCCAGCAGGACAACGGTGACGAGGGTTCAGACTGAAGCTTTCTTT.

The chain combines TRBV7-9 with TRBJ2-1, with 10 bases fitting TRBD2. Per germline, CDR1 SEHNR and CDR2 FQNEAQ (reference sequence). V lost 3 bases and J lost 3; bases outside the gene matches: 2. The CDR3 consists of 15 residues. CDR3 protein: CASSFLAGVYNEQFF. The CDR3 DNA reads as TGTGCCAGCAGCTTCCTAGCGGGGGTCTACAATGAGCAGTTCTTC.

The chain couples TRBV16 to TRBJ1-6; 7 positions match TRBD1. The CDR3 consists of 13 residues. CDR1 is KGHSY and CDR2 is FQNENV in the germline V gene. Trimming at V came to 8 bases and at J to 8 bases, leaving 6 bases not matched to a gene. CDR3 residues: CASRDSLDSPLHF. CDR3 nucleotide sequence: TGTGCCAGCCGGGACAGCCTGGATTCACCCCTCCACTTT.

V is TRBV5-1 and J is TRBJ2-1, with D perhaps matching TRBD1 or TRBD2 (5 bases each). The germline V gene encodes CDR1 SGHRS and CDR2 YFSETQ. Trimming shortened V by 7 bases and J by 9 bases, and 11 bases separated the two germline ends. The CDR3 has 11 amino acids. As DNA, the CDR3 is TGCGCCAGCTCCAGGGAGAGTGAGCAGTTCTTC. It is translated as CASSRESEQFF.